Given below is one T cell receptor (beta chain) in context. Its specificity is not known. These data originate in a study of T-cell memory formation after mild COVID-19. Overall study results and limits: In second-wave clones peaking day 37, SARS-CoV-2 specificity remained unconfirmed. Memory cells collected pre-infection included some clones that later responded, suggesting cross-reactive memory joined.

Germline CDR1 is MGHRA and CDR2 is YSYEKL. The CDR3 is 18 amino acids. V was cut by 1 base and J by 3 bases, with 16 bases left in between. Using its own MiXCR run on the 5' RACE reads, TCRdb lists one record per CDR3 protein. The table shows 120,000 or so distinct CDR3 sequences, with over 15% occurring only once. This receptor was identified in a man younger than 35 who had mild COVID-19 (a few samples of this study predate the infection). Cell type and time point are not known. The V call is TRBV4-1, the J call TRBJ1-6, with D possibly matching TRBD1 (6 bases). Source material: PBMCs or a T cell subset sorted from them (not recorded which). The CDR3 region has the DNA TGCGCCAGCAGCCAAGCCCTCTCGACAGGTTACTATAATTCACCCCTCCACTTT. This translates into CASSQALSTGYYNSPLHF.